The T cell receptor beta chain under discussion was sequenced for a study of T cell responses to AZD1222 COVID-19 vaccine. The V gene end was trimmed by 4 bases and the J gene end by 8 bases; junction bases not matched to a gene: 10. The CDR3 length is 15 residues. Germline V gene data show CDR1 as SGHTA and CDR2 as FQGNSA. Assay: immunoSEQ multiplex PCR; the TCRdb copy retains only in-frame clones and omits some. The sample has approximately 150,000 clones; about 90% are singletons. V gene TRBV7-2 combines with J gene TRBJ1-4, with 7 positions matching TRBD1. The clonotype comes from an adult in good health. Specimen: peripheral blood, collected on day 0 of AZD1222 vaccination. This chain's CDR3 is CASSWTGTSGEKLFF. The CDR3 DNA is TGTGCCAGCAGCTGGACAGGCACCTCAGGCGAAAAACTGTTTTTT. Combining the CDR3 with reference TRBV7-2 and TRBJ1-4 gives the whole variable domain GAGVSQSPSNKVTEKGKDVELRCDPISGHTALYWYRQSLGQGLEFLIYFQGNSAPDKSGLPSDRFSAERTGGSVSTLTIQRTQQEDSAVYLCASSWTGTSGEKLFFGSGTQLSVL.